Listed below are T cell receptor beta chains from one sample, sequenced in a study of blood T cell repertoires in COVID-19. Sequencing used immunoSEQ multiplex PCR; TCRdb keeps in-frame clones, though not all of them. The sample lists over 250,000 clones, 75% to 95% occurring once. Source material: PBMCs or T cells enriched from blood (not recorded which). These TCRs come from a woman aged 25 to 39 who had recovered from COVID-19. The CDR3 runs from the conserved cysteine through the conserved F or W. Fields, in order: CDR3 protein, CDR3 length, V gene, J gene.

cdr3_aa: CASSLMASGNTGELFF
cdr3_length: 16
v_call: TRBV7-3
j_call: TRBJ2-2

cdr3_aa: CASTGTSQETQYF
cdr3_length: 13
v_call: TRBV19
j_call: TRBJ2-5

cdr3_aa: CASSMEGSPGELFF
cdr3_length: 14
v_call: TRBV19
j_call: TRBJ2-2

cdr3_aa: CASSFRTSGRPDTQYF
cdr3_length: 16
v_call: TRBV28
j_call: TRBJ2-3

cdr3_aa: CASSPLSGSNEQFF
cdr3_length: 14
v_call: TRBV7-9
j_call: TRBJ2-1

cdr3_aa: CATSDPSDGALYNEQFF
cdr3_length: 17
v_call: TRBV24-1
j_call: TRBJ2-1

cdr3_aa: CASSIGGAYNSPLHF
cdr3_length: 15
v_call: TRBV19
j_call: TRBJ1-6

cdr3_aa: CASSSGGARDEQYF
cdr3_length: 14
v_call: TRBV14
j_call: TRBJ2-7

cdr3_aa: CASSPSRGVSPYNSPLHF
cdr3_length: 18
v_call: TRBV27
j_call: TRBJ1-6

cdr3_aa: CASSELPGTSGSDEQFF
cdr3_length: 17
v_call: TRBV10-1
j_call: TRBJ2-1

cdr3_aa: CASSQRQPSSYGYTF
cdr3_length: 15
v_call: TRBV4-3
j_call: TRBJ1-2

cdr3_aa: CASSLVSRVGYEQYF
cdr3_length: 15
v_call: TRBV7-2
j_call: TRBJ2-7

cdr3_aa: CASSPGTDYGYTF
cdr3_length: 13
v_call: TRBV27
j_call: TRBJ1-2

cdr3_aa: CASSYQSGTEAFF
cdr3_length: 13
v_call: TRBV6-5
j_call: TRBJ1-1

cdr3_aa: CASSPLPGDEQFF
cdr3_length: 13
v_call: TRBV4-2
j_call: TRBJ2-1

cdr3_aa: CASSGPRGGANVLTF
cdr3_length: 15
v_call: TRBV9
j_call: TRBJ2-6

cdr3_aa: CASSLQGNTEAFF
cdr3_length: 13
v_call: TRBV7-9
j_call: TRBJ1-1